Below are 10 T cell receptor beta chains sequenced from a single sample in a study of T cells in localized non-small cell lung cancer. Clones were read by immunoSEQ multiplex PCR, and TCRdb kept only the in-frame ones, dropping some. The sample records 25,000 to 35,000 clones, about nine tenths being singletons. Sequenced here: peripheral blood, sampled before any cancer treatment. The receptors come from a woman aged 35-70 years with stage I lung adenocarcinoma.

For the CDR3, the DNA is TGTGCCAGCAGTTCCACTTGGGGGGACAGACCCTACGAGCAGTACTTC. This gives the protein CASSSTWGDRPYEQYF. The V and J genes are TRBV28 and TRBJ2-7, with D perhaps matching TRBD1 (7 bases). The CDR3 is made up of 16 amino acids. V was pared by 4 bases and J by 2 bases, with 18 bases between. Germline-derived CDR1 and CDR2 are MDHEN and SYDVKM.

This chain links TRBV9 with TRBJ2-1, with D hard to call. The CDR3 extends over 15 amino acids. Germline V gives CDR1 SGDLS, CDR2 YYNGEE. V was pared by 0 bases and J by 4 bases, with 11 bases between. DNA for the CDR3: TGTGCCAGCAGCGTAGCTGTGCAGGCTTACAATGAGCAGTTCTTC. It specifies CASSVAVQAYNEQFF.

This chain joins TRBV5-4 and TRBJ2-5; tentatively, D is TRBD2 (6 bases). CDR3 size: 15 residues. The V end was cut by 4 bases, the J end by 1 base, with 14 bases between. The germline CDR1 and CDR2 sequences are SGHNT and YYREEE (reference sequence). CDR3 in DNA: TGTGCCAGCAGCAGGGAGGCAGCCCCCCAAGAGACCCAGTACTTC. Protein product: CASSREAAPQETQYF.

V gene TRBV7-2 combines with J gene TRBJ2-2; D not certain. V lost 5 bases and J 9 bases, leaving 13 bases between the germline ends. The CDR3 contains 13 residues. Per the germline V gene, CDR1 is SGHTA and CDR2 is FQGNSA. CDR3 sequence: CASSLTGHRELFF. CDR3 coding DNA: TGTGCCAGCAGCCTAACGGGTCACCGGGAGCTGTTTTTT.

The chain recombines TRBV6-1 with TRBJ2-3; D not resolved. Looked up from germline, CDR1 is MNHNS and CDR2 is SASEGT. Trimming took off 0 bases at V and 0 bases at J, with 10 bases between the two ends. The length of the CDR3 is 16 residues. The CDR3 DNA reads as TGTGCCAGCAGTGAAGCGCGATCGGCTAGCACAGATACGCAGTATTTT. This sequence encodes CASSEARSASTDTQYF.

This clone has only one observation. The rearrangement joins TRBV15 to TRBJ2-5; D not certain. Germline V gene data show CDR1 as LNHNV and CDR2 as YYDKDF (reference sequence). The CDR3 is made up of 13 amino acids. Trimming took off 0 bases at V and 3 bases at J, with 5 bases between the two ends. The chain's CDR3 is CATSRDREETQYF. The DNA for the CDR3 is TGTGCCACCAGCAGAGATAGGGAAGAGACCCAGTACTTC. Drawing the rest from reference TRBV15 and TRBJ2-5, the complete variable domain is DAMVIQNPRYQVTQFGKPVTLSCSQTLNHNVMYWYQQKSSQAPKLLFHYYDKDFNNEADTPDNFQSRRPNTSFCFLDIRSPGLGDTAMYLCATSRDREETQYFGPGTRLLVL.

The chain combines TRBV7-9 with TRBJ2-1; perhaps TRBD2 as D (6 bases). Trimming pared 5 bases from V and 10 bases from J, leaving 12 bases between. Germline CDR1 reads SEHNR; CDR2 reads FQNEAQ (reference sequence). CDR3 size: 12 residues. CDR3 region: CASSLTGGEQFF. The CDR3 coding sequence is TGTGCCAGCAGCCTGACTGGGGGGGAGCAGTTCTTC. Complete variable domain (other parts from reference TRBV7-9 and TRBJ2-1): DTGVSQNPRHKITKRGQNVTFRCDPISEHNRLYWYRQTLGQGPEFLTYFQNEAQLEKSRLLSDRFSAERPKGSFSTLEIQRTEQGDSAMYLCASSLTGGEQFFGPGTRLTVL.

CDR3 DNA sequence: TGTGCCAGCAGCCCCCGGACAGGCGGGAACGGGGCCAACGTCCTGACTTTC. This gives the protein CASSPRTGGNGANVLTF. V gene TRBV7-6 combines with J gene TRBJ2-6, with a tentative D call TRBD1 (7 bases). This CDR3 region has 17 residues. Germline lookup yields CDR1 SGHVS and CDR2 FNYEAQ. Trimming took 5 bases from V and 4 from J, leaving 18 bases between them. Full variable domain (remainder filled in from reference TRBV7-6 and TRBJ2-6): GAGVSQSPRYKVTKRGQDVALRCDPISGHVSLYWYRQALGQGPEFLTYFNYEAQQDKSGLPNDRFSAERPEGSISTLTIQRTEQRDSAMYRCASSPRTGGNGANVLTFGAGSRLTVL.

The chain recombines TRBV19 with TRBJ2-5; D tentatively reads TRBD1 or TRBD2 (5 bases each). Germline assignment: CDR1 LNHDA and CDR2 SQIVND (reference sequence). The CDR3 contains 16 residues. With 1 base removed from V and 5 bases from J, the gap between germline ends came to 17 bases. The CDR3 DNA follows: TGTGCCAGTAGTATAGGAGGGGCAGGAATGCAGGAGACCCAGTACTTC. Residues: CASSIGGAGMQETQYF.

The chain's CDR3 is CASSYPGVFDSPLHF. In nucleotides, the CDR3 is TGTGCCAGCAGTTACCCAGGGGTATTTGATTCACCCCTCCACTTT. The V gene is TRBV6-5, the J gene TRBJ1-6, with D perhaps TRBD1 (6 bases). Deletions cut 2 bases from V and 8 bases from J, with 13 bases between. Germline values: CDR1 MNHEY, CDR2 SVGAGI. The CDR3 extends over 15 amino acids.